This T cell receptor (beta chain) was obtained from a study of T cell responses to AZD1222 COVID-19 vaccine. Whole-study findings and limits: All repertoire sampling was performed exclusively after the peak T cell response. It should be noted that donors were predominantly white British and more often female, and clonal diversity was possibly underestimated. The CD4 TCRs associated with vaccination extended across spike and predominated at 160-218 and 743-854.

On this clone itself: The antigen is undetermined.

Produced via immunoSEQ multiplex PCR; TCRdb's table is partial and in-frame only. This repertoire shows about 93,000 clones, 75% to 90% found once; its top ten account for about 2.5%. The CDR3 runs to 13 residues. Germline V gene sequence: CDR1 LNHDA, CDR2 SQIVND (reference sequence). Trimming removed 8 bases from V and 4 bases from J; junction bases left unmatched: 4. The chain links TRBV19 to TRBJ2-5; 10 bases match TRBD1. The origin of this receptor is an adult who received the AZD1222 COVID-19 vaccine. The material was peripheral blood, obtained 28 days after the second AZD1222 dose. CDR3 coding DNA: TGTGCCAGTGGTAGACAGGGGGCAGAGACCCAGTACTTC. It translates to CASGRQGAETQYF.